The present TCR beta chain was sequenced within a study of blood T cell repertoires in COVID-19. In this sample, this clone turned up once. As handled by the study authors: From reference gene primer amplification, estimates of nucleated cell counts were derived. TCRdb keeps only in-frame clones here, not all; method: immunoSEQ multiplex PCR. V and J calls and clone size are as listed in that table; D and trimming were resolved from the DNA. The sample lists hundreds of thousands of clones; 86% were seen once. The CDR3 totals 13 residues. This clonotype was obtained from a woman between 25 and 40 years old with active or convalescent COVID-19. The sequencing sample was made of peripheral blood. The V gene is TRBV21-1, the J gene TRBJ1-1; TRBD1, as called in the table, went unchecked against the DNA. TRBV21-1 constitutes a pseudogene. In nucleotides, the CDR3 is TGTGCCAGCAGTCCGGGACAGGGGGGCGAAGCTTTCTTT. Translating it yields CASSPGQGGEAFF.